A single sample is the source of the 22 T cell receptor beta chains below, sequenced in a study of T cell responses to AZD1222 COVID-19 vaccine. Libraries were prepared by immunoSEQ multiplex PCR; TCRdb keeps only in-frame clonotypes and omits some of them. The sample contains about 87,000 clones, around 89% of which appear only once. Material: peripheral blood, obtained on day 0 of AZD1222 vaccination. The receptor set was obtained from an adult in good health.

The chain couples TRBV13 to TRBJ2-3; TRBD2 aligns across 7 bases. Germline lookup yields CDR1 PRHDT and CDR2 FYEKMQ (reference sequence). There are 14 residues in the CDR3. Trimming took 5 bases from V and 7 from J; bases not matched to a gene: 9. DNA for the CDR3: TGTGCCAGCAGCGGGAGGGAGGGCTTTAATACGCAGTATTTT. Its translation: CASSGREGFNTQYF.

J is TRBJ1-3 and V is TRBV14; TRBD1 aligns across 7 bases. This CDR3 has 18 residues. Germline CDR1 reads SGHDN; CDR2 reads FVKESK. Trimming at V came to 0 bases and at J to 4 bases, leaving 12 bases not matched to a gene. The CDR3, as DNA: TGTGCCAGCAGCCAAGACTCGAATACGGGACAGCGCGGAAACACCATATATTTT. This translates into CASSQDSNTGQRGNTIYF. Together with reference TRBV14 and TRBJ1-3, the CDR3 gives the full variable domain: EAGVTQFPSHSVIEKGQTVTLRCDPISGHDNLYWYRRVMGKEIKFLLHFVKESKQDESGMPNNRFLAERTGGTYSTLKVQPAELEDSGVYFCASSQDSNTGQRGNTIYFGEGSWLTVV.

This clone was found once. The chain employs TRBV5-1 and TRBJ1-5; TRBD1 might be the D (6 bases). V was shortened by 4 bases and J by 5 bases, with 10 bases between the two germline ends. Germline V gives CDR1 SGHRS, CDR2 YFSETQ. The CDR3 has 13 amino acids. CDR3 protein: CASSQDRDQPQHF. In DNA form, the CDR3 reads TGCGCCAGCAGCCAGGACAGAGATCAGCCCCAGCATTTT.

V usage is TRBV14 and J usage is TRBJ1-3, with a weak D call TRBD1 (5 bases). Germline lookup yields CDR1 SGHDN and CDR2 FVKESK. This CDR3 spans 15 amino acids. Trimming pared 0 bases from V and 4 bases from J, leaving 10 bases between. CDR3 coding DNA: TGTGCCAGCAGCCAAGATTGGCGACAGGGAAACACCATATATTTT. Protein: CASSQDWRQGNTIYF.

Note on this clone: The same CDR3 can be traced to other DNA sequences in this sample. This chain connects TRBV5-1 to TRBJ2-3; 10 bases are a match to TRBD2. Trimming at V came to 4 bases and at J to 4 bases, leaving 6 bases not matched to a gene. CDR1 is SGHRS and CDR2 is YFSETQ in the germline V gene. The CDR3 runs to 15 residues. The CDR3 sequence is CASSPGLAGADTQYF. The CDR3 nucleotides read TGCGCCAGCAGCCCGGGGCTAGCGGGGGCAGATACGCAGTATTTT.

V gene TRBV19 combines with J gene TRBJ2-1; 16 bases fit TRBD2. After removal of 6 bases from V and 7 bases from J, the junction contained 3 bases not matched to a gene. The CDR3 is 15 amino acids. From germline, CDR1 is LNHDA and CDR2 SQIVND (reference sequence). In nucleotides, the CDR3 is TGTGCCAGTAGCGGGACTAGCGGGAGGGTTAATGAGCAGTTCTTC. Protein sequence: CASSGTSGRVNEQFF.

J is TRBJ2-3 and V is TRBV11-2; no reliable D call. Trimming pared 0 bases from V and 0 bases from J, leaving 16 bases between. The CDR3 consists of 18 residues. CDR1 and CDR2 (germline): SGHAT, FQNNGV. CDR3 in amino acids: CASSLDAVAVKSTDTQYF. The CDR3 bases are TGTGCCAGCAGCTTAGATGCGGTAGCAGTGAAGAGCACAGATACGCAGTATTTT.

V gene TRBV27 combines with J gene TRBJ2-7; 7 bases fit TRBD2. This CDR3 has 15 residues. V lost 6 bases and J lost 8; bases outside the gene matches: 16. From germline, CDR1 is MNHEY and CDR2 SMNVEV (reference sequence). This CDR3 reads CASSPGGAGETKQYF. DNA for the CDR3: TGTGCCAGCAGCCCCGGGGGTGCGGGAGAAACGAAGCAGTACTTC.

The gene calls are TRBV7-9 and TRBJ1-1; no definite D call. From germline, CDR1 is SEHNR and CDR2 FQNEAQ (reference sequence). V was clipped by 6 bases and J by 5 bases, with 13 bases between them. The CDR3 totals 13 residues. CDR3 in amino acids: CASSRRTGTEAFF. DNA of the CDR3: TGTGCCAGCAGTCGCCGCACGGGTACTGAAGCTTTCTTT.

The CDR3 DNA reads TGTGCCAGCACTTTTCACAATGAGCAGTTCTTC. It codes for CASTFHNEQFF. The chain has TRBV12-3 or TRBV12-4 and TRBJ2-1; D not resolved. Trimming cost V 7 bases and J 5 bases, with 6 bases left between them. The CDR3 spans 11 residues.

CDR3 region: CASSPGTVNDQPQHF. CDR3 nucleotide sequence: TGCGCCAGCAGCCCGGGGACAGTAAATGATCAGCCCCAGCATTTT. V is TRBV5-1 and J is TRBJ1-5, with 7 nucleotides matching TRBD1. CDR1 is SGHRS, CDR2 YFSETQ, per germline. V was pared by 4 bases and J by 5 bases, with 9 bases of the junction left unmatched. This CDR3 is 15 amino acids long.

This rearrangement joins TRBV7-2 to TRBJ2-7; the D gene is possibly TRBD2 (5 bases). The length of the CDR3 is 18 residues. Trimming removed 3 bases at V and 0 bases at J, with 21 bases between. Germline V gene data show CDR1 as SGHTA and CDR2 as FQGNSA. The CDR3 reads CASSLAPSWGAISYEQYF. In DNA form, the CDR3 reads TGTGCCAGCAGCTTGGCCCCCTCGTGGGGAGCAATCTCCTACGAGCAGTACTTC.

This clone was seen only a few times. This chain links TRBV6-2 or TRBV6-3 with TRBJ2-7; 10 nucleotides align to TRBD2. The CDR3 spans 19 residues. CDR1 and CDR2 from the germline V gene are MNHEY and SVGEGT. V was pared by 2 bases and J by 4 bases, with 17 bases of the junction left unmatched. CDR3 sequence reads: CASSYTRASGSGRAYEQYF. Here the CDR3 DNA reads TGTGCCAGCAGTTACACCCGGGCTAGCGGGAGCGGAAGAGCGTACGAGCAGTACTTC.

The gene calls are TRBV9 and TRBJ1-3; 11 bases are a match to TRBD1. The junction had 9 bases not matched to a gene; V was cut back by 1 base and J by 3 bases. The CDR3 totals 18 residues. Germline assignment: CDR1 SGDLS and CDR2 YYNGEE. In DNA, the CDR3 is TGTGCCAGCAGCGTAAAGGCTTTCGGGACAGGGGGTGGAAACACCATATATTTT. Protein: CASSVKAFGTGGGNTIYF. Drawing the rest from reference TRBV9 and TRBJ1-3, the complete variable domain is DSGVTQTPKHLITATGQRVTLRCSPRSGDLSVYWYQQSLDQGLQFLIQYYNGEERAKGNILERFSAQQFPDLHSELNLSSLELGDSALYFCASSVKAFGTGGGNTIYFGEGSWLTVV.

The chain links TRBV9 to TRBJ2-2; 14 bases are a match to TRBD2. The J segment lost 0 bases and the V segment lost 5 bases, leaving 6 bases of the junction unmatched. Per the germline V gene, CDR1 is SGDLS and CDR2 is YYNGEE. The CDR3 is 18 residues long. The CDR3 sequence: CASRPGLAGEANTGELFF. Here the CDR3 DNA reads TGTGCCAGCAGACCGGGACTAGCGGGAGAAGCGAACACCGGGGAGCTGTTTTTT. The full variable domain, in which reference TRBV9 and TRBJ2-2 provide the parts outside the CDR3, is DSGVTQTPKHLITATGQRVTLRCSPRSGDLSVYWYQQSLDQGLQFLIQYYNGEERAKGNILERFSAQQFPDLHSELNLSSLELGDSALYFCASRPGLAGEANTGELFFGEGSRLTVL.

The chain recombines TRBV30 with TRBJ1-4; D call uncertain. The CDR3 has 15 residues. Deletions cut 3 bases from V and 12 bases from J, with 23 bases between. In germline, CDR1 is GTSNPN, CDR2 SVGIG (reference sequence). In DNA form, the CDR3 reads TGTGCCTGGAGCGCAAGAGAACTTTCGTCGGGAGAACTGTTTTTT. Encoded protein: CAWSARELSSGELFF.

The chain is built from TRBV6-5 and TRBJ1-1, with 7 nucleotides matching TRBD1. This CDR3 spans 14 amino acids. From germline, CDR1 is MNHEY and CDR2 SVGAGI. V trimming: 6 bases; J trimming: 3 bases; junction bases outside the gene matches: 7. CDR3 sequence reads: CASSHRGGDTEAFF. CDR3 coding DNA: TGTGCCAGCAGCCACAGGGGAGGGGACACTGAAGCTTTCTTT.

This chain connects TRBV4-2 to TRBJ2-6; tentative D call: TRBD1 (5 bases). The CDR3 sequence is 15 residues long. The germline V and J ends were trimmed by 0 bases and 3 bases, with 6 bases remaining between them. Germline assignment: CDR1 LGHNA and CDR2 YNFKEQ. CDR3 sequence: CASSQDRGGANVLTF. The DNA of the CDR3 is TGTGCCAGCAGCCAAGATAGGGGTGGGGCCAACGTCCTGACTTTC.

The chain employs TRBV20-1 and TRBJ2-1; 7 nucleotides match TRBD2. The CDR3 spans 11 residues. J gave up 9 bases and V 4 bases, and 3 bases lay outside the gene matches. Germline CDR1 DFQATT, CDR2 SNEGSKA (reference sequence). CDR3 amino acids: CSAKRDGEQFF. CDR3 DNA sequence: TGCAGTGCTAAGCGGGATGGTGAGCAGTTCTTC.

The chain uses TRBV29-1 and TRBJ2-1, with 10 bases fitting TRBD2. This CDR3 has 17 amino acids. Germline V CDR1 and CDR2: SQVTM, ANQGSEA. J gave up 4 bases and V 1 base, and 10 bases lay outside the gene matches. The DNA for the CDR3 is TGCAGCGTTGAAGTGTCACTAGCGGGAACGATTTACAATGAGCAGTTCTTC. Its protein is CSVEVSLAGTIYNEQFF.

The rearrangement links TRBV7-6 to TRBJ2-2; D might be TRBD1 (7 bases). V lost 1 base to trimming and J lost 1 base, with 13 bases between them. Germline assignment: CDR1 SGHVS and CDR2 FNYEAQ. The CDR3 loop spans 17 amino acids. CDR3 sequence (DNA): TGTGCCAGCAGCTTAGAGTGGGGGGACAGGAACACCGGGGAGCTGTTTTTT. Its translation: CASSLEWGDRNTGELFF. The full variable domain, in which reference TRBV7-6 and TRBJ2-2 provide the parts outside the CDR3, is GAGVSQSPRYKVTKRGQDVALRCDPISGHVSLYWYRQALGQGPEFLTYFNYEAQQDKSGLPNDRFSAERPEGSISTLTIQRTEQRDSAMYRCASSLEWGDRNTGELFFGEGSRLTVL.

The V and J genes are TRBV4-1 and TRBJ1-2; D remains ambiguous. The V gene's germline CDR1 is MGHRA and CDR2 YSYEKL. V was cut by 1 base and J by 4 bases, with 10 bases left in between. The CDR3 extends over 14 amino acids. The CDR3, as DNA: TGCGCCAGCAGCCAAGGACCGGGTCCCTATGGCTACACCTTC. Its protein is CASSQGPGPYGYTF.